This is a list of T cell receptor beta chains from one sample in a study of neurological immune-mediated disorders. TCRdb called the 5' RACE reads again in MiXCR, with one record for every CDR3 protein. The profile covers tens of thousands of distinct CDR3 sequences, with just under 4% appearing a single time and about 2% taken by the ten largest. The sequenced material came from CD4+ T cells from blood. These receptors all stem from a woman in her thirties or forties with multiple sclerosis. CDR3s include the opening cysteine and the closing phenylalanine or tryptophan. D genes are given only for firm matches. Clone size is given for some rows only: seen once, a few or many times, or a class if the clone is expanded.

NA	TRBJ1-1	TRBV3-1	many	TGTGCCAGCAGCCAAGATCTGAGGTCTGAAGCTTTCTTT	CASSQDLRSEAFF
NA	TRBJ1-2	TRBV12-5	many	TGTGCTAGTGGTTTTAGGGGAGGCTATGGCTACACCTTC	CASGFRGGYGYTF
TRBD2	TRBJ2-5	TRBV3-1	many	TGTGCCAGCAGCCAGAGGACTAGCGAGGAGACCCAGTACTTC	CASSQRTSEETQYF
TRBD2	TRBJ2-3	TRBV5-1	many	TGCGCCAGCAGCCCTTTGGAAGCGGGGCAAGTAGATACGCAGTATTTT	CASSPLEAGQVDTQYF
NA	TRBJ1-1	TRBV5-1	NA	TGCGCCAGCAGCGACATTACAGGGACTGAAGCTTTCTTT	CASSDITGTEAFF
NA	TRBJ1-1	TRBV9	many	TGTGCCAGCAGCGTGAGGTCAAACACTGAAGCTTTCTTT	CASSVRSNTEAFF
NA	TRBJ1-2	TRBV5-1	many	TGCGCCAGCAGCTTGTATGGGATTCATGGCTACACCTTC	CASSLYGIHGYTF
NA	TRBJ2-7	TRBV5-1	many	TGCGCCAGCAGCTTGGCCGAGAGCAGGGCCTACGAGCAGTACTTC	CASSLAESRAYEQYF
TRBD1	TRBJ1-2	TRBV12-3/TRBV12-4	many	TGTGCCAGCACATGGACAGGGGCCTATGGCTACACCTTC	CASTWTGAYGYTF
NA	TRBJ2-7	TRBV7-2	many	TGTGCCAGCAGCTTAGGTCCCTGGAACGAGCAGTACTTC	CASSLGPWNEQYF
NA	TRBJ2-2	TRBV2	many	TGTGCCAGCAGCGAAAACACAAGCGGCGGGGAGCTGTTTTTT	CASSENTSGGELFF
NA	TRBJ2-2	TRBV2	many	TGTGCCAGCAGTGATTTGGGGGAGGTCAGCCCCGGGGAGCTGTTTTTT	CASSDLGEVSPGELFF
TRBD2	TRBJ2-3	TRBV30	many	TGTGCCTGGAGTCTAAGCGGGGGGTCCACAGATACGCAGTATTTT	CAWSLSGGSTDTQYF
TRBD2	TRBJ2-3	TRBV20-1	many	TGCAGTGCTCAGAGCGGGGGCACCACAGATACGCAGTATTTT	CSAQSGGTTDTQYF
NA	TRBJ2-7	TRBV4-1	many	TGCGCCAGCAGCCAAGAGGGAACCACGGAGCAGTACTTC	CASSQEGTTEQYF
TRBD1	TRBJ2-5	TRBV4-2	many	TGTGCCAGCAGCCAGGGACAGGGGGCGCATTGGGAGACCCAGTACTTC	CASSQGQGAHWETQYF
NA	TRBJ2-7	TRBV5-6	many	TGTGCCAGCAGCTTGCTTGGGGCCGGCTACGAGCAGTACTTC	CASSLLGAGYEQYF
NA	TRBJ2-7	TRBV27	many	TGTGCCAGCAGTTCCGGGACTGACTACGAGCAGTACTTC	CASSSGTDYEQYF
NA	TRBJ1-2	TRBV29-1	many	TGCAGCGGAAACCCTCAGGGCGAAGACGGCTACACCTTC	CSGNPQGEDGYTF
NA	TRBJ1-4	TRBV29-1	many	TGCAGCGTTGAACTCCATTCTAATGAAAAACTGTTTTTT	CSVELHSNEKLFF
NA	TRBJ2-1	TRBV9	many	TGTGCCAGCAGCGTAGGAGTAATAGGGCAGTACTACAATGAGCAGTTCTTC	CASSVGVIGQYYNEQFF
TRBD2	TRBJ2-3	TRBV7-8	many	TGTGCCAGCAGCTTAGCGCGAATAGCGGGGGACCACAGCACAGATACGCAGTATTTT	CASSLARIAGDHSTDTQYF
TRBD1	TRBJ2-6	TRBV9	many	TGTGCCAGCAGCACCGTAGAACCCGGGACAGGGGGCTCTGGGGCCAACGTCCTGACTTTC	CASSTVEPGTGGSGANVLTF
TRBD2	TRBJ2-1	TRBV12-3/TRBV12-4	many	TGTGCCAGCAGGATGACTAGCGGGGGGGAGGCAGAGCAGTTCTTC	CASRMTSGGEAEQFF
TRBD1	TRBJ1-1	TRBV10-3	many	TGTGCCATCAGAAGAACAGGGGTGGACACTGAAGCTTTCTTT	CAIRRTGVDTEAFF
NA	TRBJ2-3	TRBV7-6	many	TGTGCCAGCAGCTTCTTTACAGATACGCAGTATTTT	CASSFFTDTQYF
NA	TRBJ2-7	TRBV18	few	TGTGCCAGCTCACCAAGGGCCTCCTCCTCATCGGGACAAAGCTCCTACGAGCAGTACTTC	CASSPRASSSSGQSSYEQYF
NA	TRBJ2-5	TRBV12-3/TRBV12-4	NA	TGTGCCAGCACCTTCGGTCGGGTGAGAGAGACCCAGTACTTC	CASTFGRVRETQYF
NA	TRBJ2-3	TRBV9	many	TGTGCCAGCAGCGATTGGGGGGGCGGCACAGATACGCAGTATTTT	CASSDWGGGTDTQYF